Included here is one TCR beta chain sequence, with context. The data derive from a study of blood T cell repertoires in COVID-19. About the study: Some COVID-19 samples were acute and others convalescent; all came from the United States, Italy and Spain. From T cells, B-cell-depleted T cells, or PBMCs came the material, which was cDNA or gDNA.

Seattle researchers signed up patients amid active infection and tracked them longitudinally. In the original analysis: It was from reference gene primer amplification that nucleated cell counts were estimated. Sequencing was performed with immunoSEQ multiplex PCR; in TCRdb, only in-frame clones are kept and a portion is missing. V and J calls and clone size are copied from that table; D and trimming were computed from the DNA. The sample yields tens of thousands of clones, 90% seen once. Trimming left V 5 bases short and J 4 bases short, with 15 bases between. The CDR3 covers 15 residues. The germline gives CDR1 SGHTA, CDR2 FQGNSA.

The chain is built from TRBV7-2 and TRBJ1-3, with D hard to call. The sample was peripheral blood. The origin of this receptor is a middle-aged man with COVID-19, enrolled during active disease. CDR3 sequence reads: CASSPAHLGGNTIYF. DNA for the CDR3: TGTGCCAGCAGCCCTGCACACCTCGGGGGAAACACCATATATTTT.